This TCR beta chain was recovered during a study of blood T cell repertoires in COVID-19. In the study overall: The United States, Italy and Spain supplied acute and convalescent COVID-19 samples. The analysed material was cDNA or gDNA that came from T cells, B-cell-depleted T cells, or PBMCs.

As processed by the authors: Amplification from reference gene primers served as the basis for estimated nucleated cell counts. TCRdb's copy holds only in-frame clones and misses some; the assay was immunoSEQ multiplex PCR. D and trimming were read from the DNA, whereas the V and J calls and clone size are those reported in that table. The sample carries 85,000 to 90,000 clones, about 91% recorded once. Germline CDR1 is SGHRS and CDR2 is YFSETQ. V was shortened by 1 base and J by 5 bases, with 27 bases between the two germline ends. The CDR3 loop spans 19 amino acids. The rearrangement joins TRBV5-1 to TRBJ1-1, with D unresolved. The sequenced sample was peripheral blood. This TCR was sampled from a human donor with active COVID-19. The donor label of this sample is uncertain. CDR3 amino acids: CASSLFMRAVKMGRTEAFF. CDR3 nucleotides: TGCGCCAGCAGCTTGTTCATGAGGGCCGTAAAGATGGGTAGGACTGAAGCTTTCTTT.